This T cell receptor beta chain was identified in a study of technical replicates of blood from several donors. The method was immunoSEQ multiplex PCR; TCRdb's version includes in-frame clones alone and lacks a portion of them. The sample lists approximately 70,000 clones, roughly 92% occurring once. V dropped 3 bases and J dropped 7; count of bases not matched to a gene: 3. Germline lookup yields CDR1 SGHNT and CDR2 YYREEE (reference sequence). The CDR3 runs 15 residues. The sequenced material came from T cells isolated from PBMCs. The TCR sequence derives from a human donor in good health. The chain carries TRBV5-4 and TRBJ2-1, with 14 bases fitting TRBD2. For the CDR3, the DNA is TGTGCCAGCAGCTGGGGACTAGCGGGAGATAATGAGCAGTTCTTC. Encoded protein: CASSWGLAGDNEQFF. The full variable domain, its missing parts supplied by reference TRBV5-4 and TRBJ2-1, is ETGVTQSPTHLIKTRGQQVTLRCSSQSGHNTVSWYQQALGQGPQFIFQYYREEENGRGNFPPRFSGLQFPNYSSELNVNALELDDSALYLCASSWGLAGDNEQFFGPGTRLTVL.